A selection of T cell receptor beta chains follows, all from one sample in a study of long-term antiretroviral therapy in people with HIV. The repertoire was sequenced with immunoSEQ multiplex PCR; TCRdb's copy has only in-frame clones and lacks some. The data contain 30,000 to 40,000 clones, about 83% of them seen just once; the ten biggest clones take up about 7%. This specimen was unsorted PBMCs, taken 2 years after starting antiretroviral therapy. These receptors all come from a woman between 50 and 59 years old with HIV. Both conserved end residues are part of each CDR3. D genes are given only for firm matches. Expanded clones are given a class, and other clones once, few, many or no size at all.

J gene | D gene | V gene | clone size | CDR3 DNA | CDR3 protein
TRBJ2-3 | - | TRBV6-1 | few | TGTGCCAGCTCAAGGGATGAAGATACGCAGTATTTT | CASSRDEDTQYF
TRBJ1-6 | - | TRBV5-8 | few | TGTGCCAGCAGCTACGGAGGGGTTGGTTCACCCCTCCACTTT | CASSYGGVGSPLHF
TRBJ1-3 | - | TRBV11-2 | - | TGTGCCAGCAGCGAGAACAGGGTTGGAAACACCATATATTTT | CASSENRVGNTIYF
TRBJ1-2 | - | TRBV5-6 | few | TGTGCCAGCAGCTTTAGTCACGGCTACACCTTC | CASSFSHGYTF
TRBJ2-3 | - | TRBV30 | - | TGTGCCCTCCGGCCGAAGGATACGCAGTATTTT | CALRPKDTQYF
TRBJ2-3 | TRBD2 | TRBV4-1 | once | TGCGCCAGCAGCCAAGATAGGGCTAGCGGGGGGCTAAGCACAGATACGCAGTATTTT | CASSQDRASGGLSTDTQYF
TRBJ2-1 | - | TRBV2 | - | TGTGCCAGCCCCTTCGGCGATGAGCAGTTCTTC | CASPFGDEQFF
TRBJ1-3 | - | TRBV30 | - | TGTGCCTGGAACTTCGGCTCTGGAAACACCATATATTTT | CAWNFGSGNTIYF
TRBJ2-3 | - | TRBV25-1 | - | TGTGCCAGCAGTACAGGAGATTACACAGATACGCAGTATTTT | CASSTGDYTDTQYF
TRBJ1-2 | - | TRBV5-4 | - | TGTGCCAGCAGCTTAGTGTCAGAGTATGGCTACACCTTC | CASSLVSEYGYTF
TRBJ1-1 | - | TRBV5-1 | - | TGCGCCAGCAGCTTGGTGGTGAACACTGAAGCTTTCTTT | CASSLVVNTEAFF
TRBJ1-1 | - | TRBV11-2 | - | TGTGCCAGCAGCGCCTTTCGTGGACTCATGAACACTGAAGCTTTCTTT | CASSAFRGLMNTEAFF
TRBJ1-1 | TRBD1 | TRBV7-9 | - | TGTGCCAGCAGCTACGGACAGGGGGAGAACACTGAAGCTTTCTTT | CASSYGQGENTEAFF
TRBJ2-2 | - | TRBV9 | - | TGTGCCAGCAGTTGGACCGGGGAGCTGTTTTTT | CASSWTGELFF
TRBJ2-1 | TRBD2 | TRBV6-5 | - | TGTGCCAGCAGTTACCCCGGGAGGCAGGGTGAGCAGTTCTTC | CASSYPGRQGEQFF
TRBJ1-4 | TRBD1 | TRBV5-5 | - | TGTGCCAGCAGCCCACAGACAGGGACCTCGGAAAAACTGTTTTTT | CASSPQTGTSEKLFF
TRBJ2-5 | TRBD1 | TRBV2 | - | TGTGCCAGCAGTGGGCGGGGACAGGGGCAAGAGACCCAGTACTTC | CASSGRGQGQETQYF
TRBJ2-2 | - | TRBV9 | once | TGTGCCAGCAGCGTAAATCCAGCCCCGAACACCGGGGAGCTGTTTTTT | CASSVNPAPNTGELFF
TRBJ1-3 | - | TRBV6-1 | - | TGTGCCAGCAGTGCGGGGGTGACCTCTGGAAACACCATATATTTT | CASSAGVTSGNTIYF
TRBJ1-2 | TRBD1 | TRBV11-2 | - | TGTGCCAGCAGCCAAGGGACAGGGACCCTGGGCTACACCTTC | CASSQGTGTLGYTF
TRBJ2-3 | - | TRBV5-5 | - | TGTGCCAGCAGCTTGGGGCTACAACGCACAGATACGCAGTATTTT | CASSLGLQRTDTQYF
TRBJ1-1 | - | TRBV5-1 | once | TGCGCCAGCAGCTTGGCCGTCTTGGTAGGGGAAGGCGAAGCTTTCTTT | CASSLAVLVGEGEAFF
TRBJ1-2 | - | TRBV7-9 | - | TGTGCCAGCAGCTTACAGGCCGGGTATGGCTACACCTTC | CASSLQAGYGYTF
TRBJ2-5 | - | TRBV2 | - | TGTGCCAGCAGTGCATGGGTTAGCGGCGAGACCCAGTACTTC | CASSAWVSGETQYF
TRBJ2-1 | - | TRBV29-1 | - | TGCAGCGCTCCGGGTGAGCTTAACTATGAGCAGTTCTTC | CSAPGELNYEQFF
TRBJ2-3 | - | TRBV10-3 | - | TGTGCCATCAGTTCCGATGGGGGGGCCAGCAGGCATACGCAGTATTTT | CAISSDGGASRHTQYF
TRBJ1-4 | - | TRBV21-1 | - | TGTGCCAGCAACGGGAATCGACTGTTTTTT | CASNGNRLFF
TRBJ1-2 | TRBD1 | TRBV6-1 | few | TGTGCCAGCAGTAACGACAGGGTGGGATACTATGGCTACACCTTC | CASSNDRVGYYGYTF
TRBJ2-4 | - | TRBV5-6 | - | TGTGCCAGCAGCTACGCGCCGGCAGGGAGCGACCTAGCCAAAAACATTCAGTACTTC | CASSYAPAGSDLAKNIQYF
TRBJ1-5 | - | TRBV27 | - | TGTGCCAGCAGTTTTGGAACAGGGCAGCCCCAGCATTTT | CASSFGTGQPQHF
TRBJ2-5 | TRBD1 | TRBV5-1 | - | TGCGCCAGCAGCTTCGTGGCAGGGGGCGAGGAGACCCAGTACTTC | CASSFVAGGEETQYF
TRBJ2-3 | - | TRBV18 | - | TGTGCCAGTTCCCGAAGCACAGATACGCAGTATTTT | CASSRSTDTQYF
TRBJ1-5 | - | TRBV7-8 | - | TGTGCCAGCAGCCCTGGGTTATATCAGCCCCAGCATTTT | CASSPGLYQPQHF
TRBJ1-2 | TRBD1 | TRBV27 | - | TGTGCCAGCGGCCGGGACAGGGGGATGGGGGGCTACACCTTC | CASGRDRGMGGYTF
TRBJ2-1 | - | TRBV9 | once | TGTGCCAGCAGCGCCTCCCCACACTCATCCCAATACAATGAGCAGTTCTTC | CASSASPHSSQYNEQFF
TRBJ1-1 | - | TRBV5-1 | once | TGCGCCAGCAGCGCGGATAGCATGAACACTGAAGCTTTCTTT | CASSADSMNTEAFF
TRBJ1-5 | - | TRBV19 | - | TGTGCCAGTAGTATAGGGGACTGGAACAATCAGCCCCAGCATTTT | CASSIGDWNNQPQHF
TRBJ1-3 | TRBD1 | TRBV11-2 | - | TGTGCCAGCAGCCGGGACAGCTCTGGAAACACCATATATTTT | CASSRDSSGNTIYF
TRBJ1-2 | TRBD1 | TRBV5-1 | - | TGCGCCAGCAGCTTTTCAGGGGGCGCGAACTATGGCTACACCTTC | CASSFSGGANYGYTF
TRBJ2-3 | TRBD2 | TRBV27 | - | TGTGCCAGCAGTTCGAAGAAAGAGAAGGGACTAGCGGGGGTCACAGATACGCAGTATTTT | CASSSKKEKGLAGVTDTQYF
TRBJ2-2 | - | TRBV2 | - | TGTGCCAGCAGTGATAACAGGGAGAGCACCGGGGAGCTGTTTTTT | CASSDNRESTGELFF
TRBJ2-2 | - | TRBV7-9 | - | TGTGCCAGCAGCTTAGGAAAGGTCAAAGGCGGGGAGCTGTTTTTT | CASSLGKVKGGELFF
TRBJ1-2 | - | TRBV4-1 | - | TGCGCCAGCAGCCAAGGACCTCCGGGGCAGGCAAACCTCTATGGCTACACCTTC | CASSQGPPGQANLYGYTF
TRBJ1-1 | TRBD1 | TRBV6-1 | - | TGTGCCAGCAGTGAACTTGGGGACAGGGGGATCACTGAAGCTTTCTTT | CASSELGDRGITEAFF
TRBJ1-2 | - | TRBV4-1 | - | TGCGCCAGCAGCCAAGATTATCGGGGGGCAAACTATGGCTACACCTTC | CASSQDYRGANYGYTF
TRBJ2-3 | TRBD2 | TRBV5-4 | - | TGTGCCAGCAGCTCCCTGACTAGCGGAAGACGCACAGATACGCAGTATTTT | CASSSLTSGRRTDTQYF
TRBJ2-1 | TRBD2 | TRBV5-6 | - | TGTGCCAGCAGCACCGGGACTAGCCCTCGACTTGAGCAGTTCTTC | CASSTGTSPRLEQFF
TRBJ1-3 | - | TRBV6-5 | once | TGTGCCAGCAGCCGCGACAGCCCCTCTGGAAACACCATATATTTT | CASSRDSPSGNTIYF
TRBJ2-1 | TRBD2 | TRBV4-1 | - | TGCGCCAGCAGCCGGGACGGGACTAGAGGGCGCAATGAGCAGTTCTTC | CASSRDGTRGRNEQFF
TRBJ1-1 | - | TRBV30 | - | TGTGCCTGGAGTGTGAAGGGCCGAGGGGGGTTCGGAAACACTGAAGCTTTCTTT | CAWSVKGRGGFGNTEAFF